This TCR beta chain was found in a study of patients and donors after allogeneic stem cell transplantation. Germline values: CDR1 SGDLS, CDR2 YYNGEE. The V gene lost 4 bases and the J gene lost 1 base, with 13 bases spanning the gap. This CDR3 has 15 residues. One entry per CDR3 protein, called by TCRdb with MiXCR from the RT-PCR reads. The sample lists 410,000 or so distinct CDR3 sequences; around 16% were seen once. The sequenced sample was blood, either unsorted or a sorted T cell fraction (not recorded which). This TCR derives from a human donor who was either an allogeneic HSCT recipient or a stem cell or donor lymphocyte infusion donor (not recorded which). It is not recorded whose cells these are; they may come from a transplant donor. This chain joins TRBV9 and TRBJ2-3; perhaps TRBD2 as D (5 bases). CDR3 coding DNA: TGTGCCAGCAGCCCTAGCAGTTTGCGCACAGATACGCAGTATTTT. Amino acid sequence: CASSPSSLRTDTQYF. Variable domain in full (rest from reference TRBV9 and TRBJ2-3): DSGVTQTPKHLITATGQRVTLRCSPRSGDLSVYWYQQSLDQGLQFLIQYYNGEERAKGNILERFSAQQFPDLHSELNLSSLELGDSALYFCASSPSSLRTDTQYFGPGTRLTVL.